This section outlines one TCR beta chain sequence together with its context. Its antigen is undetermined. The protocol was immunoSEQ multiplex PCR, while the TCRdb copy is restricted to in-frame clones and leaves out a portion. The sample records around 100,000 clones, around 88% being singletons. The data originate from a study of T cell responses to AZD1222 COVID-19 vaccine. The V end lost 4 bases, the J end lost 9 bases, and 14 bases lay between the germline ends. The germline V gene has CDR1 SGHRS and CDR2 YFSETQ. The CDR3 length is 14 residues. Study-level points and caveats: The sample set comprised mostly white British donors with more females, and clonal diversity was possibly underestimated. Only after the peak T cell response were repertoires sampled.

The origin of this receptor is an adult in good health. Material: peripheral blood, obtained on day 0 of AZD1222 vaccination. The genes are TRBV5-1 and TRBJ1-6; D perhaps matches TRBD1 (5 bases). CDR3 protein: CASSPGERGSPLHF. The CDR3 DNA reads as TGCGCCAGCAGCCCGGGGGAAAGGGGTTCACCCCTCCACTTT.